This passage covers 5 T cell receptor beta chains from one sample sequenced in a study of tissue T cells after allogeneic stem cell transplantation. Assay: immunoSEQ multiplex PCR; the TCRdb copy retains only in-frame clones and omits some. Of some 22,000 clones listed, about 70% are singletons. The specimen sequenced was blood. The receptors derive from a female BALB/c mouse in good health. The strain bears MHC haplotype H2-d.

This clone has only a few counts. The germline and genes are mouse ones. The read ends 1 residue shy of where the CDR3 ends; the end is completed using the germline J gene. The chain carries TRBV5 and TRBJ2-1, with 11 bases matching TRBD1. Germline V gives CDR1 LGHNA, CDR2 YNLKQL (reference sequence). This CDR3 has 16 residues. Germline trimming cut 1 base from V and 4 bases from J; bases unmatched to any gene: 3. CDR3: CASSQGTGGWYAEQFF. The CDR3 bases that were read are TGTGCCAGCAGCCAAGGGACAGGGGGCTGGTATGCTGAGCAGTTC.

About this clone itself: Any gene name here is a mouse gene name. Sequencing ends 1 residue short of the CDR3 end; the germline J gene provides the rest. The gene calls are TRBV13-1 and TRBJ1-1; D call uncertain. The germline CDR1 and CDR2 sequences are NSHNY and SYGAGN. V lost 3 bases to trimming and J lost 4 bases, with 10 bases between them. CDR3 length: 13 amino acids. This chain's CDR3 is CASSGGRRTEVFF. The covered CDR3 bases are TGTGCCAGCAGTGGCGGGAGACGCACAGAAGTCTTC.

As to this clone: Mouse gene names and germline throughout. The sequence runs out 1 residue before the end of the CDR3; the remainder is reconstructed from the germline J gene. The genes are TRBV2 and TRBJ1-6; D gene uncertain. TRBJ1-6 is sorted into the ORF group, with uncertain function. The CDR3 totals 14 residues. Looked up from germline, CDR1 is LGHNA and CDR2 is YSYQKL. Deletions cut 0 bases from V and 7 bases from J, with 7 bases between. CDR3 sequence reads: CASSQESRNSPLYF. The CDR3 bases that were read are TGTGCCAGCAGCCAAGAATCGAGGAATTCGCCCCTCTAC.

Turning to this clone: The gene names given are mouse names. The observed sequence ends 1 residue before the CDR3 terminus, with the missing tail filled in from the germline J gene. The V call is TRBV2, the J call TRBJ2-3; tentatively, D is TRBD2 (5 bases). The CDR3 contains 16 residues. Per the germline V gene, CDR1 is LGHNA and CDR2 is YSYQKL. V was clipped by 0 bases and J by 0 bases, with 10 bases between them. This CDR3 reads CASSQDGVSSAETLYF. CDR3 bases read: TGTGCCAGCAGCCAAGATGGGGTATCTAGTGCAGAAACGCTGTAT.

About this clone itself: Gene names and germline match the mouse. Read data end 1 residue before the CDR3 end; the end is taken from the germline J gene. V usage is TRBV13-1 and J usage is TRBJ1-1; the D gene is possibly TRBD1 (6 bases). CDR1 NSHNY and CDR2 SYGAGN come from the germline V gene. This CDR3 region has 15 residues. The germline V and J ends were trimmed by 3 bases and 0 bases, with 12 bases remaining between them. CDR3: CASSGMGQANTEVFF. The sequenced part of the CDR3 DNA is TGTGCCAGCAGTGGAATGGGACAAGCAAACACAGAAGTCTTC.